One sample yielded the 5 T cell receptor beta chains listed below, sequenced in a study of shared clonotypes between healthy human individuals. CD8 cells classed as naive were CD45RO-negative and positively selected for CCR7, excluding terminally differentiated effector memory CD45RA+ cells. Libraries were prepared by immunoSEQ multiplex PCR; TCRdb keeps only in-frame clonotypes and omits some of them. Among 600,000 or so clones listed, about 98% were seen once. The sample was naive CD8+ T cells sorted from blood. The receptors were sampled from a man between 25 and 39 years old in good health.

This chain connects TRBV2 to TRBJ1-2, with TRBD1 matching over 7 bases. The CDR3 totals 15 residues. Germline trimming cut 8 bases from V and 3 bases from J; bases unmatched to any gene: 12. Germline CDR1 and CDR2: SNHLY and FYNNEI. The CDR3 region is CASQNPGQRHYGYTF. Here the CDR3 DNA reads TGTGCCAGCCAAAACCCGGGACAGCGTCACTATGGCTACACCTTC.

This sequence joins TRBV7-6 and TRBJ2-3; D not certain. Germline CDR1 and CDR2: SGHVS and FNYEAQ. Between the trimmed V and J ends, which lost 4 bases and 0 bases, there was a span of 11 bases. This CDR3 contains 15 residues. The CDR3 coding sequence is TGTGCCAGCAGCTGGGTCCGTGGAAGCACAGATACGCAGTATTTT. Encoded protein: CASSWVRGSTDTQYF.

The chain recombines TRBV15 with TRBJ1-2; weak D call: TRBD1 (6 bases). Between the trimmed V and J ends, which lost 0 bases and 5 bases, there was a span of 19 bases. Germline assignment: CDR1 LNHNV and CDR2 YYDKDF (reference sequence). The CDR3 length is 17 residues. The CDR3 bases are TGTGCCACCAGCAGAGATTTGGGGGGCAGCCAACTTTATGGCTACACCTTC. Its translation is CATSRDLGGSQLYGYTF.

This chain links TRBV18 with TRBJ2-1; 8 bases line up with TRBD2. Per germline, CDR1 KGHSH and CDR2 LQKENI. This CDR3 region has 19 residues. V dropped 3 bases and J dropped 4; count of bases not matched to a gene: 17. The CDR3 loop is CASSPFSPYAGLEYNEQFF. CDR3 sequence (DNA): TGTGCCAGCTCACCCTTCTCTCCTTATGCGGGACTAGAATACAATGAGCAGTTCTTC.

V is TRBV13 and J is TRBJ2-7; 8 nucleotides match TRBD1. CDR3 size: 11 residues. Germline values: CDR1 PRHDT, CDR2 FYEKMQ (reference sequence). V shed 0 bases and J 13 bases; nucleotides not matched to a gene: 2. The CDR3 region has the DNA TGTGCCAGCAGCTTAGGGGGACAGGCCTACTTC. Translating it yields CASSLGGQAYF.